A selection of T cell receptor beta chains follows, all from one sample in a study of cytomegalovirus exposure and HLA in healthy donors. Sequencing was performed with immunoSEQ multiplex PCR; in TCRdb, only in-frame clones are kept and a portion is missing. The sample includes 130,000 to 150,000 clones. Specimen: PBMCs. These receptors were collected from a man aged 40-55 years in good health and CMV-seronegative. The CDR3 runs from the conserved cysteine through the conserved F or W. Each record gives: CDR3 DNA, CDR3 protein, V gene, J gene, D gene. The D gene is left open where the match is weak.

DNA: TGTGCCACAACTCAGGGAAGTACGAACACCGGGGAGCTGTTTTTT
CDR3: CATTQGSTNTGELFF
V: TRBV6-6
J: TRBJ2-2
D: -

DNA: TGTGCCAGCTCACAGACAGGGACCGGGGGCTCCTACGAGCAGTACTTC
CDR3: CASSQTGTGGSYEQYF
V: TRBV18
J: TRBJ2-7
D: -

DNA: TGTGCTAGCAGGCCTGGGACAGGGAGCGAGACCCAGTACTTC
CDR3: CASRPGTGSETQYF
V: TRBV6-5
J: TRBJ2-5
D: TRBD1

DNA: TGTGCCAGCAGCCAAGTCTCCGGTAGTGGTAATTCACCCCTCCACTTT
CDR3: CASSQVSGSGNSPLHF
V: TRBV4-2
J: TRBJ1-6
D: -

DNA: TGTGCCAGCAGTTACTCGGGACTAGTGAATGAGCAGTTCTTC
CDR3: CASSYSGLVNEQFF
V: TRBV6-5
J: TRBJ2-1
D: TRBD2

DNA: TGTGCCAGCAGCCCAGGAAAGGGAGCTAACTATGGCTACACCTTC
CDR3: CASSPGKGANYGYTF
V: TRBV7-9
J: TRBJ1-2
D: -

DNA: TGTGCCAGCAGCTTAGGGGACAGGGGTACGAACACTGAAGCTTTCTTT
CDR3: CASSLGDRGTNTEAFF
V: TRBV7-2
J: TRBJ1-1
D: TRBD1

DNA: TGTGCCAGCAGTTTAATTACCGGGACAGGCGGCTCCTACGAGCAGTACTTC
CDR3: CASSLITGTGGSYEQYF
V: TRBV28
J: TRBJ2-7
D: TRBD1

DNA: TGTGCCAGCAGTTCGGCGACAGGGCGTAATTCACCCCTCCACTTT
CDR3: CASSSATGRNSPLHF
V: TRBV2
J: TRBJ1-6
D: TRBD1

DNA: TGTGCCAGCTCACCTCAAGGGACAGCGCTCTCCTACGAGCAGTACTTC
CDR3: CASSPQGTALSYEQYF
V: TRBV18
J: TRBJ2-7
D: TRBD1

DNA: TGTGCCAGCAGCCGAGTCACCGGGGAGCTGTTTTTT
CDR3: CASSRVTGELFF
V: TRBV5-4
J: TRBJ2-2
D: -

DNA: TGTGCCACCAGCCAGACAAACTACGAGCAGTACTTC
CDR3: CATSQTNYEQYF
V: TRBV15
J: TRBJ2-7
D: -

DNA: TGTGCCAGCAGCGTGGACAGGGGGCGGGAAAATGAGCAGTTCTTC
CDR3: CASSVDRGRENEQFF
V: TRBV7-9
J: TRBJ2-1
D: TRBD1

DNA: TGTGCCAGTAGTGGGGGACTCCCGGGGAATGAGCAGTTCTTC
CDR3: CASSGGLPGNEQFF
V: TRBV19
J: TRBJ2-1
D: -

DNA: TGTGCCAGCAGCCCCAGGGGAAGCATCACCGGGGAGCTGTTTTTT
CDR3: CASSPRGSITGELFF
V: TRBV9
J: TRBJ2-2
D: -

DNA: TGTGCCAGCAGCTTCCAAGCGGGGGGGCGGGAGACCCAGTACTTC
CDR3: CASSFQAGGRETQYF
V: TRBV11-2
J: TRBJ2-5
D: TRBD2

DNA: TGTGCCAGTAAATACCAGGGAAGTATTAAGGACACTGAAGCTTTCTTT
CDR3: CASKYQGSIKDTEAFF
V: TRBV5-8
J: TRBJ1-1
D: -